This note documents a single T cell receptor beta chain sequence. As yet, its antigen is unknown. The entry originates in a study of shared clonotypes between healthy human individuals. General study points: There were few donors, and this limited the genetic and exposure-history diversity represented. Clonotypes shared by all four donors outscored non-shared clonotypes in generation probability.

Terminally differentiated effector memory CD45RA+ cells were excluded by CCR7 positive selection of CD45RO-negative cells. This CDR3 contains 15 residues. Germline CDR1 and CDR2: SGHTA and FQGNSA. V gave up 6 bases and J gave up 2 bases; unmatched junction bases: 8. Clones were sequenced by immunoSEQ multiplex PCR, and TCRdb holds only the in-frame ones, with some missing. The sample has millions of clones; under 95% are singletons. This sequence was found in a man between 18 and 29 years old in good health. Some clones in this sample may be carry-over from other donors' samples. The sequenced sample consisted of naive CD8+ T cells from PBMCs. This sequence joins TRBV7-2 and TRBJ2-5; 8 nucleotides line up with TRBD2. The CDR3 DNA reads TGTGCCAGCAGTAAGGCTAGCGGGTGGCAAGAGACCCAGTACTTC. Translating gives CASSKASGWQETQYF.